This TCR beta chain was documented in a study of T cell responses to AZD1222 COVID-19 vaccine. General study points: Repertoire sampling occurred only after the peak T cell response.

This CDR3 has 16 amino acids. V lost 2 bases to trimming and J lost 2 bases; unmatched junction nucleotides: 7. The germline gives CDR1 SGHTA, CDR2 FQGTGA. This table comes from immunoSEQ multiplex PCR, and its TCRdb copy is limited to in-frame clones, with some not included. The table shows about 130,000 clones, with 80% to 95% occurring only once. On this clone: What it binds is not known.

The J gene is TRBJ2-3, the V gene TRBV7-3; 7 bases agree with TRBD2. Sequenced material: peripheral blood, taken on day 0 of AZD1222 vaccination. This TCR was recovered from an adult in good health. In DNA form, the CDR3 reads TGTGCCAGCAGCTTAGTTGGGGGAGGGGCCACAGATACGCAGTATTTT. Encoded protein: CASSLVGGGATDTQYF.